This T cell receptor (beta chain) emerged from a study of CD8+ T cells in alopecia areata. Lesional scalp punch biopsies and peripheral blood came from alopecia areata patients. Isolated RNA was reverse transcribed into cDNA used as the sequencing template. The assay was immunoSEQ multiplex PCR, and TCRdb's table has in-frame clones only and misses some. Here the sample spans 7,500 to 8,000 clones, around 74% being singletons. V was cut by 8 bases and J by 1 base, with 12 bases left in between. Germline loops: CDR1 SEHNR, CDR2 FQNEAQ (reference sequence). This CDR3 contains 14 residues. The sequence came from a human donor with alopecia areata. This chain links TRBV7-9 with TRBJ2-4, with D maybe TRBD1 (5 bases). The sample in question was skin, obtained at week 0. The DNA for the CDR3 is TGTGCCAGCGGTATAGGGGTGGCCAAAAACATTCAGTACTTC. Its translation: CASGIGVAKNIQYF.